This TCR beta chain emerged from a study of blood T cell repertoires in COVID-19. Germline loops: CDR1 SGHNT, CDR2 YYREEE (reference sequence). The length of the CDR3 is 15 residues. Losses at the gene ends were 4 bases for V and 5 bases for J; bases not matched to a gene: 10. Sequenced by immunoSEQ multiplex PCR; TCRdb stores in-frame clones only, minus some. The table records approximately 290,000 clones, approximately 90% of them present only once. The sequenced sample was peripheral blood. The chain carries TRBV5-4 and TRBJ2-3, with 7 positions matching TRBD2. The TCR originated in a man younger than 35 with active or convalescent COVID-19. The CDR3 here is CASSPGWSGGDTQYF. The CDR3 DNA is TGTGCCAGCAGCCCGGGGTGGTCGGGGGGAGATACGCAGTATTTT.